Listed below are T cell receptor beta chains from one sample, sequenced in a study of control samples from healthy donors and cancer patients. This table comes from immunoSEQ multiplex PCR, and its TCRdb copy is limited to in-frame clones, with some not included. The table lists 4,500 to 6,000 clones, around four fifths of them singletons. Sequenced material: formalin-fixed, paraffin-embedded tissue. These receptors originate from a female donor with lung cancer. Each CDR3 is given with its conserved first and last residue. D genes are given only for firm matches. Expanded clones get a size class; other rows say once, few or many, or leave the size out.

D: TRBD2
V: TRBV7-3
size: .
J: TRBJ2-3
CDR3: CASSLRGLADTDTQYF
DNA: TGTGCCAGCAGCTTACGCGGGCTAGCGGACACAGATACGCAGTATTTT

D: TRBD1
V: TRBV29-1
size: .
J: TRBJ2-6
CDR3: CSVGSGGMGANVLTF
DNA: TGCAGCGTTGGGTCAGGGGGAATGGGGGCCAACGTCCTGACTTTC

D: TRBD1
V: TRBV6-5
size: .
J: TRBJ1-1
CDR3: CASQGQLATEAFF
DNA: TGTGCCAGCCAGGGACAGCTCGCGACTGAAGCTTTCTTT

D: .
V: TRBV5-5
size: .
J: TRBJ1-2
CDR3: CASSLELLFNYGYTF
DNA: TGTGCCAGCAGCTTGGAACTCCTTTTTAACTATGGCTACACCTTC

D: TRBD2
V: TRBV14
size: .
J: TRBJ2-5
CDR3: CASSQELAGGETQYF
DNA: TGTGCCAGCAGCCAAGAACTAGCGGGGGGAGAGACCCAGTACTTC

D: .
V: TRBV5-1
size: .
J: TRBJ1-1
CDR3: CASSLRQSNTEAFF
DNA: TGCGCCAGCAGCTTGAGACAGTCGAACACTGAAGCTTTCTTT

D: TRBD1
V: TRBV5-1
size: .
J: TRBJ2-1
CDR3: CASSSGTGEHNEQFF
DNA: TGCGCCAGCAGTTCCGGGACAGGCGAACACAATGAGCAGTTCTTC

D: .
V: TRBV28
size: few
J: TRBJ2-7
CDR3: CASSGWPRPPEQYF
DNA: TGTGCCAGCAGTGGGTGGCCCAGACCTCCCGAGCAGTACTTC

D: .
V: TRBV7-2
size: .
J: TRBJ2-5
CDR3: CASSRGVGGPETQYF
DNA: TGTGCCAGCAGCCGGGGGGTTGGGGGGCCGGAGACCCAGTACTTC

D: TRBD2
V: TRBV29-1
size: few
J: TRBJ2-5
CDR3: CSASTSGAQETQYF
DNA: TGCAGCGCCTCGACTAGCGGGGCCCAAGAGACCCAGTACTTC

D: .
V: TRBV11-3
size: .
J: TRBJ2-7
CDR3: CASSAGGDEQYF
DNA: TGTGCCAGCAGCGCAGGAGGCGACGAGCAGTACTTC

D: .
V: TRBV10-3
size: .
J: TRBJ1-4
CDR3: CAIGSRDEKLFF
DNA: TGTGCCATCGGTAGCAGGGATGAAAAACTGTTTTTT

D: TRBD2
V: TRBV7-2
size: .
J: TRBJ2-7
CDR3: CASSLVAGEGYEQYF
DNA: TGTGCCAGCAGCTTAGTGGCGGGAGAAGGCTACGAGCAGTACTTC

D: .
V: TRBV28
size: .
J: TRBJ1-1
CDR3: CASSLLGDTRPGTEAFF
DNA: TGTGCCAGCAGTTTATTGGGCGACACAAGGCCGGGCACTGAAGCTTTCTTT

D: TRBD2
V: TRBV18
size: once
J: TRBJ2-2
CDR3: CASSPTGTSDAGELFF
DNA: TGTGCCAGCTCACCAACTGGGACTAGCGACGCCGGGGAGCTGTTTTTT

D: TRBD1
V: TRBV27
size: .
J: TRBJ1-2
CDR3: CASKEIQGANYGYTF
DNA: TGTGCCAGCAAAGAAATACAGGGGGCGAACTATGGCTACACCTTC

D: TRBD2
V: TRBV4-2
size: few
J: TRBJ2-5
CDR3: CASSQGGGSGETQYF
DNA: TGTGCCAGCAGCCAAGGGGGCGGGAGTGGGGAGACCCAGTACTTC

D: TRBD2
V: TRBV6-5
size: .
J: TRBJ2-7
CDR3: CASSSTSGYEQYF
DNA: TGTGCCAGCAGCAGTACTAGCGGTTACGAGCAGTACTTC

D: .
V: TRBV29-1
size: .
J: TRBJ2-7
CDR3: CSVGEPTEGLKNF
DNA: TGCAGCGTTGGGGAGCCGACAGAAGGGCTTAAGAACTTC

D: TRBD1
V: TRBV19
size: .
J: TRBJ2-1
CDR3: CATYAGTGPAYNEQFF
DNA: TGTGCCACTTACGCCGGGACAGGGCCTGCGTACAATGAGCAGTTCTTC

D: .
V: TRBV28
size: .
J: TRBJ2-3
CDR3: CASNPVGTENTDTQYF
DNA: TGTGCCAGCAACCCTGTGGGGACGGAAAACACAGATACGCAGTATTTT

D: TRBD2
V: TRBV9
size: .
J: TRBJ2-2
CDR3: CASSVFAGAGGELFF
DNA: TGTGCCAGCAGCGTATTTGCGGGAGCGGGCGGGGAGCTGTTTTTT

D: TRBD1
V: TRBV7-6
size: .
J: TRBJ2-5
CDR3: CASSRTGGGQETQYF
DNA: TGTGCCAGCAGCCGGACAGGGGGCGGGCAAGAGACCCAGTACTTC

D: TRBD1
V: TRBV12-3/TRBV12-4
size: .
J: TRBJ2-7
CDR3: CASSATGPSEQYF
DNA: TGTGCCAGCAGTGCGACAGGGCCTAGCGAGCAGTACTTC

D: TRBD1
V: TRBV11-1
size: .
J: TRBJ1-1
CDR3: CASSLLTGSNTEAFF
DNA: TGTGCCAGCAGCTTGCTGACAGGGTCAAACACTGAAGCTTTCTTT

D: .
V: TRBV28
size: .
J: TRBJ1-5
CDR3: CASKNSNQPQHF
DNA: TGTGCCAGCAAAAATAGCAATCAGCCCCAGCATTTT

D: TRBD2
V: TRBV6-6
size: once
J: TRBJ2-1
CDR3: CASSPQSLAALGKEQFF
DNA: TGTGCCAGCAGTCCCCAATCGCTAGCGGCCCTCGGCAAGGAGCAGTTCTTC

D: .
V: TRBV7-2
size: .
J: TRBJ2-7
CDR3: CASSVQTGYEQYF
DNA: TGTGCCAGCAGCGTCCAAACAGGCTACGAGCAGTACTTC